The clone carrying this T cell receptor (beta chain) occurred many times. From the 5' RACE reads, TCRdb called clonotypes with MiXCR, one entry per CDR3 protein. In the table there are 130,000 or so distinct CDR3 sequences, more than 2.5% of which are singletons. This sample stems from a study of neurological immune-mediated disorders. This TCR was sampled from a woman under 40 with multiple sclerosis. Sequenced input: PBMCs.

The CDR3 coding sequence is TGCGCCAGCAGCTTGTGGTTGGACACTGAAGCTTTCTTT. Translated, it gives CASSLWLDTEAFF. This rearrangement joins TRBV5-1 to TRBJ1-1; D ambiguous. This CDR3 has 13 residues. Germline CDR1 is SGHRS and CDR2 is YFSETQ. V lost 1 base and J 3 bases, leaving 7 bases between the germline ends.